This TCR beta chain is from a study of vaccination effects on CD4 cells after COVID-19. Study background: Participants were given two doses of BNT162b2 or mRNA-1273 vaccine.

V shed 5 bases and J shed 0 bases, with 11 bases lying between them. The CDR3 has 15 residues. The germline gives CDR1 SGDLS, CDR2 YYNGEE. Generated by immunoSEQ multiplex PCR, the TCRdb table keeps only in-frame clones and is missing some. Of about 55,000 clones in the sample, roughly 70% were seen once. This clone was found a few times. Its antigen is currently unknown. Antigen-specific CD4+ T cell clonotypes were called by their expansion after viral peptide-pool culture in ViraFEST. Upon completion of about 10 days in culture, CD4+ T cells were isolated. According to the study, vaccine recipients showed no prior SARS-CoV-2 infection and negative nucleocapsid antibodies. Culturing of 1.5 million to 2 million PBMC per well took place with around 9.4 IU/ml IL-2 and 9.5 to 10 ug/ml peptides. Half the medium was replaced with IL-2 medium on days 3 and 7.

This TCR was recovered from a human donor who received a COVID-19 vaccine. The material sequenced was CD4+ T cells from PBMCs cultured with SARS-CoV-2 spike peptides, taken before COVID-19 vaccination. The V call is TRBV9, the J call TRBJ2-2; D uncertain. CDR3: CASSGAFANTGELFF. The CDR3 bases are TGTGCCAGCAGTGGAGCCTTTGCGAACACCGGGGAGCTGTTTTTT.